This record concerns one TCR beta chain sequence. What it binds is not known. The sample belongs to a study of CD8 T cells in Susac syndrome. Study-level background: Sequenced Susac syndrome patients included roughly six with clinically active disease and about eight in remission. The study, taken as a whole, reports: In Susac syndrome, CD4+ T cell repertoires lacked any clonal expansion.

Negative magnetic isolation gave CD8+ and CD4+ cells; FACS enriched CD8+ TEMRA. Random hexamers were used to reverse transcribe roughly 0.45 to 1 ug of RNA. It was immunoSEQ multiplex PCR that amplified TCR beta CDR3 across 54 Vbeta and 13 Jbeta. TCRdb processed the immunoSEQ multiplex PCR reads anew with MiXCR; each CDR3 protein has one entry. The profile shows about 180,000 distinct CDR3 sequences, roughly 94% of them singletons. This receptor was taken from a human donor with Susac syndrome. Material: CD4+ T cells from PBMCs.

The chain's CDR3 is CSVLAYQETQYF. DNA of the CDR3: TGCAGTGTCCTAGCCTACCAAGAGACCCAGTACTTC. The chain employs TRBV20-1 and TRBJ2-5; perhaps TRBD2 as D (5 bases). The CDR3 has 12 residues. V was clipped by 7 bases and J by 0 bases, with 9 bases between them. In germline, CDR1 is DFQATT, CDR2 SNEGSKA (reference sequence).